This TCR beta chain stems from a study of OX40 agonist ivuxolimab in advanced cancers. Overall study: Patients in the trial were receiving intravenous ivuxolimab every 2 weeks, at doses of 0.01 to 10 mg/kg.

Assay used: immunoSEQ multiplex PCR; TCRdb lists only in-frame clones, some missing. The sample has approximately 87,000 clones, roughly 85% seen once. Germline loops: CDR1 SGHRS, CDR2 YFSETQ. The length of the CDR3 is 15 residues. J gave up 8 bases and V 1 base, and 6 bases lay outside the gene matches. V usage is TRBV5-1 and J usage is TRBJ1-2; the match to TRBD1 covers 12 bases. The clonotype was recovered from an adult with an advanced solid tumor such as melanoma, head and neck, liver or kidney cancer. The sequencing used CD4+ or CD8+ T cells sorted from blood, collected in a trial of the OX40 agonist ivuxolimab. CDR3 residues: CASSLSGQGASGYTF. In nucleotides, the CDR3 is TGCGCCAGCAGCTTGTCGGGACAGGGGGCGAGCGGCTACACCTTC.